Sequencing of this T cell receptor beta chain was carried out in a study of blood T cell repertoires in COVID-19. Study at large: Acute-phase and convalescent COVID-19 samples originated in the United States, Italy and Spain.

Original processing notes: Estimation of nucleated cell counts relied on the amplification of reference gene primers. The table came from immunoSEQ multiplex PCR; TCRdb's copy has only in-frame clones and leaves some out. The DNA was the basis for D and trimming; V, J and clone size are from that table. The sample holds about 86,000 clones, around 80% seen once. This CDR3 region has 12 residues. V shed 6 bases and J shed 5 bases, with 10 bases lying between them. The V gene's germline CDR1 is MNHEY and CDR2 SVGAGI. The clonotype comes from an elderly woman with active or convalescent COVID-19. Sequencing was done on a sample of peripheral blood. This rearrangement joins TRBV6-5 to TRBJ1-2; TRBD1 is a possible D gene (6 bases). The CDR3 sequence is CASSIQGYGYTF. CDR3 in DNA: TGTGCCAGCAGCATACAGGGTTATGGCTACACCTTC.